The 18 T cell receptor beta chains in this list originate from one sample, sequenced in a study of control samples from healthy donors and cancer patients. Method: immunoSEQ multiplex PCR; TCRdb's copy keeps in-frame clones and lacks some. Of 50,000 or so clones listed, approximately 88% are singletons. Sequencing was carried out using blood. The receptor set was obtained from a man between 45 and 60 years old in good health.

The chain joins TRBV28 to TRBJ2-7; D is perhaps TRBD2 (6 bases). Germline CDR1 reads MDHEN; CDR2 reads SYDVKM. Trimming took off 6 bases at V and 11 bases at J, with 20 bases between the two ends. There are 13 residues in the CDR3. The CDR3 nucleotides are TGTGCCAGCAGCCAGGGACTTCCGGAGGTCGAGTACTTC. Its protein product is CASSQGLPEVEYF.

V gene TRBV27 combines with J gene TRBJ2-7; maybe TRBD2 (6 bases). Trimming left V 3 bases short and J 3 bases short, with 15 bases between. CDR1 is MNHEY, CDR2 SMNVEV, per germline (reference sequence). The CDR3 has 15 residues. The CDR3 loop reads CASSFSVAGYYEQYF. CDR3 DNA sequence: TGTGCCAGCAGTTTTTCGGTGGCGGGGTACTACGAGCAGTACTTC.

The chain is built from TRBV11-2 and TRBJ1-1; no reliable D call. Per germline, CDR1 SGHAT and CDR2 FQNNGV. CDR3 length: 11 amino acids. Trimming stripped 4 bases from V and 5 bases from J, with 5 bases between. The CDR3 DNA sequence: TGTGCCAGCAGCTCCCCAACTGAAGCTTTCTTT. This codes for CASSSPTEAFF.

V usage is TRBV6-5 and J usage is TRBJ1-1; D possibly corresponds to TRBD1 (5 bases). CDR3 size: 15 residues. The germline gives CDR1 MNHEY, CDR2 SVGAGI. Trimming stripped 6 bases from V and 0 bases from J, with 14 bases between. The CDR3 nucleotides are TGTGCCAGCAGGGCCTCCGGGACGGTGAACACTGAAGCTTTCTTT. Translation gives CASRASGTVNTEAFF.

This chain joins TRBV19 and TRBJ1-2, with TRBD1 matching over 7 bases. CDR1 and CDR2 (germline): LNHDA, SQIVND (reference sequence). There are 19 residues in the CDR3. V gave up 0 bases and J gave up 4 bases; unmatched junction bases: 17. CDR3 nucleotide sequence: TGTGCCAGTAGTATAGACAGCGAAGGGGGAATCGGACAGGTCTATGGCTACACCTTC. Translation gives CASSIDSEGGIGQVYGYTF.

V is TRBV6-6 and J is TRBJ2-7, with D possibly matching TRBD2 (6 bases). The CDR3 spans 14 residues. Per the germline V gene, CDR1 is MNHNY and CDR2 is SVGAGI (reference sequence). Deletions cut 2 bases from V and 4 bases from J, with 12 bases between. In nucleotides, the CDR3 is TGTGCCAGCAGTTACAAGGAACGGGAGTACGAGCAGTACTTC. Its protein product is CASSYKEREYEQYF.

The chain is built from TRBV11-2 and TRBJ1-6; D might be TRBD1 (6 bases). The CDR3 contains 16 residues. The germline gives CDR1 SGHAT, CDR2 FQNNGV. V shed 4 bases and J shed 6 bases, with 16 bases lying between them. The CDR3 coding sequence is TGTGCCAGCAGCTCGACTACAGGGTTTCGTAATTCACCCCTCCACTTT. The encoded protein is CASSSTTGFRNSPLHF.

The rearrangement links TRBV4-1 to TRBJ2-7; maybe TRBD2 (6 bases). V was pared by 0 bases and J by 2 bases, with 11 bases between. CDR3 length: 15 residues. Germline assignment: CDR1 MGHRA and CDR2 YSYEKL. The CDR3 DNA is TGCGCCAGCAGCCAAGAAGGCGGGGTAACCTACGAGCAGTACTTC. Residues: CASSQEGGVTYEQYF.

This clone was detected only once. The CDR3 is CASSPPGTGNTGELFF. The CDR3 DNA sequence: TGTGCCAGCTCACCTCCCGGGACAGGGAACACCGGGGAGCTGTTTTTT. V usage is TRBV18 and J usage is TRBJ2-2; 8 bases map to TRBD1. The germline V gene has CDR1 KGHSH and CDR2 LQKENI. With V trimmed by 3 bases and J by 1 base, 4 bases remained unmatched. The CDR3 totals 16 residues.

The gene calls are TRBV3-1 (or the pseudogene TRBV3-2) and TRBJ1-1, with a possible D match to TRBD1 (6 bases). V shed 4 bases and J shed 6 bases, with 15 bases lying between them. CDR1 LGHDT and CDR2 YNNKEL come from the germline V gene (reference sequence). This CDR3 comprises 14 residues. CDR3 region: CASSLREGVAEAFF. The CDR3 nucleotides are TGTGCCAGCAGCCTTAGGGAGGGGGTGGCTGAAGCTTTCTTT.

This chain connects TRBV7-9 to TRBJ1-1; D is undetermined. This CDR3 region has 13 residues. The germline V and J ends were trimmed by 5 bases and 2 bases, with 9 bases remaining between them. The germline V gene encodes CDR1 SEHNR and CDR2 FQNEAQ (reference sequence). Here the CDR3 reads CASSPSGNTEAFF. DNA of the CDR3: TGTGCCAGCAGCCCGTCAGGTAACACTGAAGCTTTCTTT. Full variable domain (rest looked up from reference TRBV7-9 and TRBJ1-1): DTGVSQNPRHKITKRGQNVTFRCDPISEHNRLYWYRQTLGQGPEFLTYFQNEAQLEKSRLLSDRFSAERPKGSFSTLEIQRTEQGDSAMYLCASSPSGNTEAFFGQGTRLTVV.

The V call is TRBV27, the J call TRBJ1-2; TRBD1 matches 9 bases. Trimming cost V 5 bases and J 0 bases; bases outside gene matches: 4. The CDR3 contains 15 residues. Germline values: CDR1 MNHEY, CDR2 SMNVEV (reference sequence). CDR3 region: CASSPRQGANYGYTF. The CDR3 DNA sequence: TGTGCCAGCAGTCCCCGACAGGGGGCTAACTATGGCTACACCTTC.

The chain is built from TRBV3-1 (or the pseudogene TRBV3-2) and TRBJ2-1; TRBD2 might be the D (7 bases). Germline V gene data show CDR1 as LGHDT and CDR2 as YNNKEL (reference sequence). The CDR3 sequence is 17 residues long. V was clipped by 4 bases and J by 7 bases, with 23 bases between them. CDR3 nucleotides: TGTGCCAGCAGCCTCAGTAGGGGGGGGAGAATCGAGAATGAGCAGTTCTTC. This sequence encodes CASSLSRGGRIENEQFF.

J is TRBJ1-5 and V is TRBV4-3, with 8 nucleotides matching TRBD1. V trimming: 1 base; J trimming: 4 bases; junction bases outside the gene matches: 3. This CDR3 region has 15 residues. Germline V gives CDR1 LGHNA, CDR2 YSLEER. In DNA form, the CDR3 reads TGCGCCAGCAGCCAAGGGACAGGGACTAATCAGCCCCAGCATTTT. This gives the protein CASSQGTGTNQPQHF.

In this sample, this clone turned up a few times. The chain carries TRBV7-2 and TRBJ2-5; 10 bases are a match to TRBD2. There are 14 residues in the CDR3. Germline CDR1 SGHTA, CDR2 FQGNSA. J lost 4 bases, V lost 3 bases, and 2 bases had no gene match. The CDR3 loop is CASSLTSGLETQYF. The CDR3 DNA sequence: TGTGCCAGCAGCTTGACTAGCGGGCTAGAGACCCAGTACTTC.

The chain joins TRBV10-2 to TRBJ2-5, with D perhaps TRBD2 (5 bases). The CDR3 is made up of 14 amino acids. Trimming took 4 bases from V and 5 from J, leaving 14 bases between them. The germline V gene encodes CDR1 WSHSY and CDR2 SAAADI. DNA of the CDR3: TGCGCCAGCAGTGGGGGAGCGGCCGGGGAGACCCAGTACTTC. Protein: CASSGGAAGETQYF.

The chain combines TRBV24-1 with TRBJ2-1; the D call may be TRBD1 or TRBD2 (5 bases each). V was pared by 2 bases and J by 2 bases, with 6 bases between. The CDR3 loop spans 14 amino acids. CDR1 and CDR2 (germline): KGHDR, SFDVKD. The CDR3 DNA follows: TGTGCCACCAGTGATTCGGGGCCCTACAATGAGCAGTTCTTC. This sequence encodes CATSDSGPYNEQFF.

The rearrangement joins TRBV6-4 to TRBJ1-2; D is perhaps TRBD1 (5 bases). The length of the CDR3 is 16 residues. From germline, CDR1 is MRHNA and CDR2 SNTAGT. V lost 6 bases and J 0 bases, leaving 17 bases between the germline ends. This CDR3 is CASRGPWGSANYGYTF. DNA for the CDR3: TGTGCCAGCAGGGGGCCTTGGGGGTCCGCTAACTATGGCTACACCTTC.